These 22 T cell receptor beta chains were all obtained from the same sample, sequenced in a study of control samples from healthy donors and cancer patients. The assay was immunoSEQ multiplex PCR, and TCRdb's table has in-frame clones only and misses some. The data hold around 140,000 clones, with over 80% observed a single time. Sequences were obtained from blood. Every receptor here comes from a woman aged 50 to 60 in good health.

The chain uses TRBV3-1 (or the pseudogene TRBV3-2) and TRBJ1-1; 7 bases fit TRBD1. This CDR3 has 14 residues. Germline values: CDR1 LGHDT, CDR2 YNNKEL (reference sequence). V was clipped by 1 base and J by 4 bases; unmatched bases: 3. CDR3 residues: CASSQVQGGTEAFF. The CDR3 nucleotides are TGTGCCAGCAGCCAAGTTCAGGGGGGCACTGAAGCTTTCTTT.

For the CDR3, the DNA is TGTGCCAGCAGCAAGAGTCCGGGAGAGACCCAGTACTTC. It specifies CASSKSPGETQYF. J is TRBJ2-5 and V is TRBV5-4, with D unresolved. Deletions cut 4 bases from V and 4 bases from J, with 11 bases between. CDR1 is SGHNT and CDR2 is YYREEE in the germline V gene (reference sequence). CDR3 length: 13 amino acids. The full variable domain, with the rest looked up from reference TRBV5-4 and TRBJ2-5, is ETGVTQSPTHLIKTRGQQVTLRCSSQSGHNTVSWYQQALGQGPQFIFQYYREEENGRGNFPPRFSGLQFPNYSSELNVNALELDDSALYLCASSKSPGETQYFGPGTRLLVL.

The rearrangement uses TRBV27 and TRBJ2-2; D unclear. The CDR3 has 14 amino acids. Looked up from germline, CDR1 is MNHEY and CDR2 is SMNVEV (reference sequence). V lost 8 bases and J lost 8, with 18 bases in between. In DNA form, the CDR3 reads TGTGCCAGCCCACGACTGCGGCTAGGGGGGGAGCTGTTTTTT. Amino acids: CASPRLRLGGELFF.

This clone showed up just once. CDR3 DNA: TGTGCCAGTAGCAAAGCCAGATACAATGAGCAGTTCTTC. Amino acid sequence: CASSKARYNEQFF. This rearrangement joins TRBV19 to TRBJ2-1; D is uncertain. The germline gives CDR1 LNHDA, CDR2 SQIVND (reference sequence). V lost 6 bases and J 4 bases, leaving 10 bases between the germline ends. This CDR3 is 13 amino acids long. Variable domain in full (rest from reference TRBV19 and TRBJ2-1): DGGITQSPKYLFRKEGQNVTLSCEQNLNHDAMYWYRQDPGQGLRLIYYSQIVNDFQKGDIAEGYSVSREKKESFPLTVTSAQKNPTAFYLCASSKARYNEQFFGPGTRLTVL.

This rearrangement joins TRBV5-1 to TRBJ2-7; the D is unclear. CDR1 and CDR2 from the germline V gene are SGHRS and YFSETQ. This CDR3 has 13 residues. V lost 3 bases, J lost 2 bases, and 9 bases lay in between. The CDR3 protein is CASSSRPPYEQYF. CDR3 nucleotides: TGCGCCAGCAGCTCCAGGCCGCCCTACGAGCAGTACTTC.

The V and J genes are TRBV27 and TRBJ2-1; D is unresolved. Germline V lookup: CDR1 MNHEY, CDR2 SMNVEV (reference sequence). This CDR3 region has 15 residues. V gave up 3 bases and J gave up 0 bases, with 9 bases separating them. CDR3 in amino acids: CASSFEASSYNEQFF. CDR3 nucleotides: TGTGCCAGCAGTTTCGAAGCGAGCTCCTACAATGAGCAGTTCTTC.

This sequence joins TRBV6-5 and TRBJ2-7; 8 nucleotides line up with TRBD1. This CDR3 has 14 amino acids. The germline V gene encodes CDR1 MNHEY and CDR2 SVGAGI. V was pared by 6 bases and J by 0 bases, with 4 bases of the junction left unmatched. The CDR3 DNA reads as TGTGCCAGCAGGGACAGGGCACTCTCCTACGAGCAGTACTTC. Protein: CASRDRALSYEQYF.

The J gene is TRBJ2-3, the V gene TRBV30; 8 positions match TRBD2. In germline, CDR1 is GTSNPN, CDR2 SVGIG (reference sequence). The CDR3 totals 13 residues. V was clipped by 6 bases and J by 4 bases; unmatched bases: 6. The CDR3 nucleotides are TGTGCCTGCAGTCCGGGGGGGCCAGATACGCAGTATTTT. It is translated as CACSPGGPDTQYF.

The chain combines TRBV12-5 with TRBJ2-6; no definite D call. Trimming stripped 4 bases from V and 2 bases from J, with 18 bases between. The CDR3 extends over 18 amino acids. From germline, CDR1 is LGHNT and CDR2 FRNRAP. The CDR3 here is CASGYFDLWKPGANVLTF. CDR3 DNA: TGTGCTAGTGGTTACTTTGATCTTTGGAAGCCTGGGGCCAACGTCCTGACTTTC.

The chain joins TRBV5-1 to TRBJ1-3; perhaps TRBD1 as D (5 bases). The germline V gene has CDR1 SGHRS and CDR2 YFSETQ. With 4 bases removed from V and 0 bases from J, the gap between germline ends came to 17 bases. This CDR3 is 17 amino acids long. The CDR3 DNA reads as TGCGCCAGCAGCCTCGCGGGGACGGCGTTCTCTGGAAACACCATATATTTT. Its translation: CASSLAGTAFSGNTIYF. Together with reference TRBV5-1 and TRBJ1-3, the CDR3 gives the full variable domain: KAGVTQTPRYLIKTRGQQVTLSCSPISGHRSVSWYQQTPGQGLQFLFEYFSETQRNKGNFPGRFSGRQFSNSRSEMNVSTLELGDSALYLCASSLAGTAFSGNTIYFGEGSWLTVV.

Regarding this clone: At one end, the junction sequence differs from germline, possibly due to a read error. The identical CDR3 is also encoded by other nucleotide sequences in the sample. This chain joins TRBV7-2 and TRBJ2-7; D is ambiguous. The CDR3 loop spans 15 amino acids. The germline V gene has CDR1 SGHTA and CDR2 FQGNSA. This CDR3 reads CASSLVPRLNYEQYF. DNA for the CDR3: TGTGCTAGCAGCTTAGTTCCTAGACTCAATTACGAGCAGTACTTC. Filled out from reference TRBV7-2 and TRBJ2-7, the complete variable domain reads GAGVSQSPSNKVTEKGKDVELRCDPISGHTALYWYRQSLGQGLEFLIYFQGNSAPDKSGLPSDRFSAERTGGSVSTLTIQRTQQEDSAVYLCASSLVPRLNYEQYFGPGTRLTVT.

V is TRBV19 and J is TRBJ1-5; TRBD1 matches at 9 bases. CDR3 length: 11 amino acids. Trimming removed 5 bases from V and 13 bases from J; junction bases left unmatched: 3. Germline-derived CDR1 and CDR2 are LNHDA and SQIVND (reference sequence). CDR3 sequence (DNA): TGTGCCAGTAGTTTTGGACAGGGGCAGCATTTT. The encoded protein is CASSFGQGQHF.

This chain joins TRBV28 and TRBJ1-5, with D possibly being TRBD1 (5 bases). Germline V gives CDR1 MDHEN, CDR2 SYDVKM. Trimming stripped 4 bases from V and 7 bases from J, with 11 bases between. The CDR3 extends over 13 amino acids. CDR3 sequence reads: CASSSGRGQPQHF. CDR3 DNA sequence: TGTGCCAGCAGTTCAGGGCGGGGGCAGCCCCAGCATTTT.

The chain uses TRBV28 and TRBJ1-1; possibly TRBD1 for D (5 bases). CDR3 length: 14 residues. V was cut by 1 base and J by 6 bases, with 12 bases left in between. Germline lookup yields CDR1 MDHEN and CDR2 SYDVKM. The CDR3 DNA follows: TGTGCCAGCAGTTTATTAGAGGTGGGGGCTGAAGCTTTCTTT. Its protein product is CASSLLEVGAEAFF.

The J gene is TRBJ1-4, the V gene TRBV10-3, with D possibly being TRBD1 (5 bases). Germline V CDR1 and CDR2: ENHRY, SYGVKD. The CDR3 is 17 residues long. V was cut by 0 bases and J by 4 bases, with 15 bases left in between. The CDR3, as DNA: TGTGCCATCAGTGAGTCGAGTCTACGGGGGTTTAATGAAAAACTGTTTTTT. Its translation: CAISESSLRGFNEKLFF.

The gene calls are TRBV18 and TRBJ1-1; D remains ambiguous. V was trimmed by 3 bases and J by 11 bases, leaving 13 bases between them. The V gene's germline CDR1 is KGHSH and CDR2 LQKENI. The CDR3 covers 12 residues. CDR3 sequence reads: CASSPLQGRAFF. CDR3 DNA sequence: TGTGCCAGCTCACCCCTTCAAGGTAGGGCTTTCTTT.

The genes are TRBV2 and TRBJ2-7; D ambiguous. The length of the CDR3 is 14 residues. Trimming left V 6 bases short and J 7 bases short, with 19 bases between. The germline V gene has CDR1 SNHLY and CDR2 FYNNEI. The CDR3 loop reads CASRDTQYTEEQYF. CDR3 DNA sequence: TGTGCCAGCAGGGATACACAATACACGGAGGAGCAGTACTTC. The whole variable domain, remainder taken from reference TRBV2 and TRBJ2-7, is EPEVTQTPSHQVTQMGQEVILRCVPISNHLYFYWYRQILGQKVEFLVSFYNNEISEKSEIFDDQFSVERPDGSNFTLKIRSTKLEDSAMYFCASRDTQYTEEQYFGPGTRLTVT.

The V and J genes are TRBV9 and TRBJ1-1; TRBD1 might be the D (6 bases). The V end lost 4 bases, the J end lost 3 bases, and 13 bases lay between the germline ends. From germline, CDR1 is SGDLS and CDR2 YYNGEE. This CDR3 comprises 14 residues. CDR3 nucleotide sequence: TGTGCCAGCAGCCCCAGTGCAGGGGACACTGAAGCTTTCTTT. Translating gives CASSPSAGDTEAFF.

CDR3 protein: CASSIKNSYEQYF. The CDR3, as DNA: TGTGCCAGCAGCATCAAGAATTCCTACGAGCAGTACTTC. The J gene is TRBJ2-7, the V gene TRBV21-1. TRBV21-1 is tagged as a pseudogene. This CDR3 has 13 residues.

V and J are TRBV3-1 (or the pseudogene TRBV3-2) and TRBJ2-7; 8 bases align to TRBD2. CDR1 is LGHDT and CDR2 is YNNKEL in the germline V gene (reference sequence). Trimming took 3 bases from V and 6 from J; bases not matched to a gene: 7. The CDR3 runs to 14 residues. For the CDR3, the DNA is TGTGCCAGCAGCCACGGCAGCGGGAGATCCGAGCAGTACTTC. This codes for CASSHGSGRSEQYF.

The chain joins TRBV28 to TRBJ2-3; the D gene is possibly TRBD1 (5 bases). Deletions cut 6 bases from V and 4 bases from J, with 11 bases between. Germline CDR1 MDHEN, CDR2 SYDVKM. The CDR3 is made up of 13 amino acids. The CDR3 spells CASSLQDPDTQYF. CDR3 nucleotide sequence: TGTGCCAGCAGCCTACAGGATCCAGATACGCAGTATTTT.

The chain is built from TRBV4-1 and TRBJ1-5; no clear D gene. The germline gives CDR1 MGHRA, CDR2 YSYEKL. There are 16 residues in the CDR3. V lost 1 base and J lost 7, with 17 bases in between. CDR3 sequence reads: CASSQGDGRNLQPQHF. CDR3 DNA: TGCGCCAGCAGCCAAGGTGACGGACGGAACCTACAGCCCCAGCATTTT.